The present entry profiles one T cell receptor beta chain with its context. V lost 5 bases, J lost 13 bases, and 14 bases stayed unmatched. CDR1 SGHDN and CDR2 FVKESK come from the germline V gene. The CDR3 has 15 amino acids. The entry originates in a study of blood T cell repertoires in COVID-19. Looking at the study overall: There were acute and convalescent COVID-19 samples, and they came from the United States, Italy and Spain.

Profiled with immunoSEQ multiplex PCR; TCRdb holds only in-frame clones, not every one. Of some 220,000 clones detected, approximately 86% appear once; the ten largest clones hold 1.3%. This chain uses TRBV14 with TRBJ1-6; TRBD1 aligns across 7 bases. Sequenced sample: peripheral blood. The origin of this receptor is a woman under 40 with COVID-19, enrolled during active disease. The CDR3 is CASSSGTASSIPLHF. The CDR3 DNA follows: TGTGCCAGCAGCTCCGGGACAGCCTCATCGATCCCCCTCCACTTT.